This TCR beta chain is drawn from a study of T cells after yellow fever vaccination. Regarding the study as a whole: Overlap between CD4 and CD8 compartments was detected for a small share of clonotypes. Reappearance after the booster was observed for most primary-vaccination clones (roughly 96% CD4, almost 90% CD8). By day 5 rather than day 15, the secondary response had peaked, though it was weaker.

With regard to this clonotype: Its antigen is currently unknown.

Making TCR cDNA involved 5'RACE template switching, which added UMIs and a universal primer site. TCRdb itself ran the 5' RACE reads through MiXCR, one entry per CDR3 protein. This sample has hundreds of thousands of distinct CDR3 sequences, with 15% to 20% found just once. The sequencing used PBMCs, collected 15 days after the yellow fever booster vaccination. This receptor was identified in a man in his thirties or forties who received the YFV17D yellow fever vaccine.

The DNA for the CDR3 is TGTGCCAGCAGCTTAAGGGGGGTCATGAACACTGAAGCTTTCTTT. Its protein is CASSLRGVMNTEAFF. The chain carries TRBV11-2 and TRBJ1-1; TRBD1 might be the D (6 bases). Germline lookup yields CDR1 SGHAT and CDR2 FQNNGV. The CDR3 consists of 15 residues. With 2 bases removed from V and 0 bases from J, the gap between germline ends came to 10 bases.